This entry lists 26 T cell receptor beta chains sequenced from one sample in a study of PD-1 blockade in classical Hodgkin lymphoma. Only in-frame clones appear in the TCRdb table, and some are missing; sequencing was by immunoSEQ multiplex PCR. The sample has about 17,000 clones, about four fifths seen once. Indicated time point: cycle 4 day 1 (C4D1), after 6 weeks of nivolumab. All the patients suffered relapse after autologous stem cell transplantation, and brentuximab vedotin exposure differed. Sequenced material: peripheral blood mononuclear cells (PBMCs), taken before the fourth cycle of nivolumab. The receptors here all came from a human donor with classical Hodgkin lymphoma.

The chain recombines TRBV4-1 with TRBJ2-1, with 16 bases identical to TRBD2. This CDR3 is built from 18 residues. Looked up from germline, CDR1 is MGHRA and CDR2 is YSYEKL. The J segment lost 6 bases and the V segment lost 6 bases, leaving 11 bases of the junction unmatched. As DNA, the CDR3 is TGCGCCAGCAGACTCACCGCCGGGACTAGCGGGGGGGCCAATGAGCAGTTCTTC. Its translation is CASRLTAGTSGGANEQFF.

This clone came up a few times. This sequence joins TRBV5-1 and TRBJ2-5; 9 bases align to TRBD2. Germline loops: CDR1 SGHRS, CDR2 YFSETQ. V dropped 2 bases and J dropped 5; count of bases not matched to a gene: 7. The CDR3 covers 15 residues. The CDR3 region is CASSFGLALGETQYF. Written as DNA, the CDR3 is TGCGCCAGCAGCTTTGGACTAGCGCTGGGGGAGACCCAGTACTTC.

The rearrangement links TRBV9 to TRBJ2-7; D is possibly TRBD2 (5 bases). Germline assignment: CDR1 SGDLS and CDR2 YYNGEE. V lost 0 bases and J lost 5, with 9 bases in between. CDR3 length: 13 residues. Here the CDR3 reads CASSVGRSDEQYF. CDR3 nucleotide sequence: TGTGCCAGCAGCGTAGGTCGTAGCGACGAGCAGTACTTC. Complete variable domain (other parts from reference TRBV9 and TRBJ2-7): DSGVTQTPKHLITATGQRVTLRCSPRSGDLSVYWYQQSLDQGLQFLIQYYNGEERAKGNILERFSAQQFPDLHSELNLSSLELGDSALYFCASSVGRSDEQYFGPGTRLTVT.

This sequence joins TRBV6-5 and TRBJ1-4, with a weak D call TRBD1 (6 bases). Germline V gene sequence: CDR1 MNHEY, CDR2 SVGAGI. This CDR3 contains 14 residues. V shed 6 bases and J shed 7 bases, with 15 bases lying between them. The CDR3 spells CASRQTGRGEKLFF. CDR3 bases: TGTGCCAGCAGACAAACAGGGAGGGGTGAAAAACTGTTTTTT.

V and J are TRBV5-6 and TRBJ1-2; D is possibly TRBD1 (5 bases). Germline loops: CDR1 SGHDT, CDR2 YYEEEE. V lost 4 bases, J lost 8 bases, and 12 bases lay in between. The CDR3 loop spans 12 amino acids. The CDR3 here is CASSLGGVGYTF. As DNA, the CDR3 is TGTGCCAGCAGCCTTGGGGGGGTCGGCTACACCTTC.

The CDR3 DNA reads TGTGCCAGCAGCTCGGTAGCGGGGGGGATCGCCTACGAGCAGTACTTC. It codes for CASSSVAGGIAYEQYF. This sequence joins TRBV13 and TRBJ2-7; 11 positions agree with TRBD2. Germline V gene data show CDR1 as PRHDT and CDR2 as FYEKMQ (reference sequence). Trimming removed 4 bases from V and 2 bases from J; junction bases left unmatched: 7. The CDR3 sequence is 16 residues long.

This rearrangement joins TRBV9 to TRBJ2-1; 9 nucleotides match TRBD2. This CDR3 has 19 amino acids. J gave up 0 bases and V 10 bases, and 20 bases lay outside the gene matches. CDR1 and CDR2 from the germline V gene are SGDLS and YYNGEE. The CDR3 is CAVGGGDRTLTVSYNEQFF. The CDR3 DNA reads TGTGCCGTCGGCGGGGGGGACCGAACCCTTACCGTCTCCTACAATGAGCAGTTCTTC.

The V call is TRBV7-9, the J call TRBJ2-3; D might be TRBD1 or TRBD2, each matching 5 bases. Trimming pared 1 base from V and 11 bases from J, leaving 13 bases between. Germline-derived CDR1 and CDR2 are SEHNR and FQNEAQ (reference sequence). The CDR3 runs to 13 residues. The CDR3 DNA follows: TGTGCCAGCAGCTTAGAGGGTCGAGGGGTGCAGTATTTT. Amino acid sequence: CASSLEGRGVQYF.

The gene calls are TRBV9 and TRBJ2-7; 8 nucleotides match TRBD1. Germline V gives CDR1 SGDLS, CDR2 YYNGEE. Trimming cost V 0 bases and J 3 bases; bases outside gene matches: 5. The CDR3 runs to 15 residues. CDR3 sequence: CASSVDPGGFYEQYF. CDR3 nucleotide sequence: TGTGCCAGCAGCGTAGATCCAGGGGGCTTCTACGAGCAGTACTTC.

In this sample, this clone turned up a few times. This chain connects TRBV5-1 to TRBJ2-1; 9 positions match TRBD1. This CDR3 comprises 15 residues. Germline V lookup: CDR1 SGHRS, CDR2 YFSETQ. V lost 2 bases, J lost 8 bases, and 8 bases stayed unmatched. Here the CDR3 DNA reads TGCGCCAGCAGCTTCGACAGGGGGTTCGGGGATGAGCAGTTCTTC. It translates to CASSFDRGFGDEQFF.

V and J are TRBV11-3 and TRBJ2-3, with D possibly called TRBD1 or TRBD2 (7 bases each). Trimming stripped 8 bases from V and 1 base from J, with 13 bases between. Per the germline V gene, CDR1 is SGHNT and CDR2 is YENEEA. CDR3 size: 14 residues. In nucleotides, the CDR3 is TGTGCCAGCGCCCCAGGGGGGGGCACAGATACGCAGTATTTT. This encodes CASAPGGGTDTQYF.

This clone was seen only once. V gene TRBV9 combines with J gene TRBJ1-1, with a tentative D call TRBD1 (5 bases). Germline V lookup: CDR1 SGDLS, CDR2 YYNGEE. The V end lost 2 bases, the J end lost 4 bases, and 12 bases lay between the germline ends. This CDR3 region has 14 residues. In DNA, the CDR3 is TGTGCCAGCAGCGTTGGGGCAGGGTTCACTGAAGCTTTCTTT. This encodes CASSVGAGFTEAFF.

In DNA, the CDR3 is TGTGCCGTGGGACTGTACAATGAGCAGTTCTTC. Protein sequence: CAVGLYNEQFF. The chain uses TRBV19 and TRBJ2-1; a possible D gene is TRBD2 (6 bases). The V end lost 11 bases, the J end lost 4 bases, and 9 bases lay between the germline ends. Germline CDR1 LNHDA, CDR2 SQIVND (reference sequence). The CDR3 spans 11 residues.

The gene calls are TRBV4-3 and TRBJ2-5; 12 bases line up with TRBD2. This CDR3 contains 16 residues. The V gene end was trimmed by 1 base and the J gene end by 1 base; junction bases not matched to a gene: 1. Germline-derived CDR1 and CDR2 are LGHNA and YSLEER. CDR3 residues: CASSQALAGGQETQYF. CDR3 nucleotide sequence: TGCGCCAGCAGCCAAGCACTAGCGGGGGGCCAAGAGACCCAGTACTTC.

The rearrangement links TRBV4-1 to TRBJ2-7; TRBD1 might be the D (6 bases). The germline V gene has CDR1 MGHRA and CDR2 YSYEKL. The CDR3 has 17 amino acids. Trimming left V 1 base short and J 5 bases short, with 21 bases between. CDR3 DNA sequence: TGCGCCAGCAGCCAAGTGACGTTCAGGGGTAGGGGTGACGAGCAGTACTTC. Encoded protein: CASSQVTFRGRGDEQYF.

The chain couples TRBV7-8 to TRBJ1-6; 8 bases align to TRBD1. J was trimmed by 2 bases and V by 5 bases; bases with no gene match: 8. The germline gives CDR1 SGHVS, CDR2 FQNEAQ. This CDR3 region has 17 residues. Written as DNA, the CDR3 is TGTGCCAGCAGCCCTAACTCGGGACAGGCCTATAATTCACCCCTCCACTTT. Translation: CASSPNSGQAYNSPLHF.

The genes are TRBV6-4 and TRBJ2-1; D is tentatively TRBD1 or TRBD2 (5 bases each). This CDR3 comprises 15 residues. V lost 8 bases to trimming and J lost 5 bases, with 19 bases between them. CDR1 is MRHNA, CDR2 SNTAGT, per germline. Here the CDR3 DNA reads TGTGCCAGCTTTCTTACGGGACCCACACACAATGAGCAGTTCTTC. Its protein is CASFLTGPTHNEQFF.

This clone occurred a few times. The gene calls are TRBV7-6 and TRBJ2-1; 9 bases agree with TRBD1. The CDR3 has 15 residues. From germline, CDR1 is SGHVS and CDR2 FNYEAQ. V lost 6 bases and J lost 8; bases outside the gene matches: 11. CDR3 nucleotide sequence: TGTGCCAGCAGATTTTCTGGGACAGGGAACGATGAGCAGTTCTTC. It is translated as CASRFSGTGNDEQFF.

DNA for the CDR3: TGCGCCAGCAGCTTGGGGGGGTCACAAGAGACCCAGTACTTC. Amino acid sequence: CASSLGGSQETQYF. The rearrangement uses TRBV5-1 and TRBJ2-5; the D gene could be TRBD1 or TRBD2 (5 bases each). Germline CDR1 is SGHRS and CDR2 is YFSETQ. This CDR3 is built from 14 residues. Deletions cut 0 bases from V and 2 bases from J, with 8 bases between.

CDR3 nucleotide sequence: TGTGCCAGCCTAAAAAAAAGACAAAAGGGCACCGGGGAGCTGTTTTTT. Translating it yields CASLKKRQKGTGELFF. The chain couples TRBV21-1 to TRBJ2-2. TRBV21-1 is a listed pseudogene. This CDR3 is built from 16 residues.

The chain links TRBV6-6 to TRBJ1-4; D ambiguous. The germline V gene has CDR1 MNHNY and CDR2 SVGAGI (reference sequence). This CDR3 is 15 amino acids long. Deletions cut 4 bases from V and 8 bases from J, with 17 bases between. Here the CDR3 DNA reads TGTGCCAGCAGTTTGCACGGGCAAATGAACGAAAAACTGTTTTTT. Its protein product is CASSLHGQMNEKLFF.

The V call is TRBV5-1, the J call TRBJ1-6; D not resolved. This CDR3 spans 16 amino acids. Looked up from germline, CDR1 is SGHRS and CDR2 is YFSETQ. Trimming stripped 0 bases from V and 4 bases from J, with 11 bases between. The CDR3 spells CASSLAGTRYNSPLHF. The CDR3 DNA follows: TGCGCCAGCAGCTTGGCCGGCACTCGGTATAATTCACCCCTCCACTTT.

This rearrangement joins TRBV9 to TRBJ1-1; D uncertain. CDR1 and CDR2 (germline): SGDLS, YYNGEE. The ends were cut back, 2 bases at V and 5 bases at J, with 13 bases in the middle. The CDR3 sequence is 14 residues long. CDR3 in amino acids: CASSVADTWTEAFF. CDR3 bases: TGTGCCAGCAGCGTGGCAGACACCTGGACTGAAGCTTTCTTT.

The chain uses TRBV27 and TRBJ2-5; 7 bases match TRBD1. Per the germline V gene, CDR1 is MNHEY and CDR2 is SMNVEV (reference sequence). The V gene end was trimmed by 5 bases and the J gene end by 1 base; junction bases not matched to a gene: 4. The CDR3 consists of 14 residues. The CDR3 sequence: CASSRGQVQETQYF. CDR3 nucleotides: TGTGCCAGCAGTCGCGGACAGGTCCAAGAGACCCAGTACTTC.

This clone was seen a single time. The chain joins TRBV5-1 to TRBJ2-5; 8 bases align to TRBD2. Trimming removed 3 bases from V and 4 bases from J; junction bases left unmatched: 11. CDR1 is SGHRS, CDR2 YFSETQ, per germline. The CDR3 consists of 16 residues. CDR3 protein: CASSSQPGGAGETQYF. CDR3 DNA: TGCGCCAGCAGCTCCCAACCCGGGGGGGCAGGAGAGACCCAGTACTTC.

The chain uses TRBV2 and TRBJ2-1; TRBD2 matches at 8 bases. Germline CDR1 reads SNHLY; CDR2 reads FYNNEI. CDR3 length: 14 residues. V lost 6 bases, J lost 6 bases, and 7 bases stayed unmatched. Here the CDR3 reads CASSNPGTSNEQFF. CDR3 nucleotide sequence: TGTGCCAGCAGCAACCCCGGGACTAGCAATGAGCAGTTCTTC.